Listed here are 7 T cell receptor beta chains from one sample, sequenced in a study of shared clonotypes between healthy human individuals. Here immunoSEQ multiplex PCR was the method, and the copy in TCRdb shows in-frame clones only, minus some. This table has about 490,000 clones, about 80% appearing once. The sample was PBMCs. Source of these receptors: a woman aged 40 to 50 in good health. Some clones in this sample may be carry-over from other donors' samples.

The chain uses TRBV11-2 and TRBJ2-3; no clear D. This CDR3 has 15 residues. V was trimmed by 6 bases and J by 0 bases, leaving 13 bases between them. CDR1 and CDR2 (germline): SGHAT, FQNNGV. In DNA form, the CDR3 reads TGTGCCAGCAGAGGTGGCAGAGAAAGCACAGATACGCAGTATTTT. Amino acid sequence: CASRGGRESTDTQYF.

This chain links TRBV29-1 with TRBJ1-1; D gene unclear. This CDR3 has 13 residues. V dropped 7 bases and J dropped 1 base, with 13 bases sitting between them. The germline V gene has CDR1 SQVTM and CDR2 ANQGSEA. CDR3 amino acids: CSAGPATNTEAFF. CDR3 bases: TGCAGCGCCGGACCGGCAACGAACACTGAAGCTTTCTTT.

The rearrangement joins TRBV19 to TRBJ2-2; 8 bases are shared with TRBD2. CDR1 is LNHDA, CDR2 SQIVND, per germline (reference sequence). The trim removed 1 base at V and 2 bases at J, leaving 3 bases unmatched. This CDR3 is 16 amino acids long. In nucleotides, the CDR3 is TGTGCCAGTAGTATAGGGCTAGCGGGTAACACCGGGGAGCTGTTTTTT. Amino acid sequence: CASSIGLAGNTGELFF.

This chain uses TRBV28 with TRBJ2-7, with 7 bases identical to TRBD2. The CDR3 is made up of 19 amino acids. The V gene end was trimmed by 3 bases and the J gene end by 2 bases; junction bases not matched to a gene: 19. CDR1 MDHEN and CDR2 SYDVKM come from the germline V gene. The CDR3 reads CASSFYQILSGPTAYEQYF. In DNA form, the CDR3 reads TGTGCCAGCAGTTTTTATCAAATTCTTAGCGGGCCTACCGCCTACGAGCAGTACTTC.

This chain joins TRBV5-1 and TRBJ2-7; maybe TRBD2 (5 bases). CDR1 is SGHRS, CDR2 YFSETQ, per germline. The V end lost 1 base, the J end lost 3 bases, and 11 bases lay between the germline ends. CDR3 length: 14 residues. Written as DNA, the CDR3 is TGCGCCAGCAGCTTGACTAGTTCAGGCTACGAGCAGTACTTC. This translates into CASSLTSSGYEQYF.

V and J are TRBV7-9 and TRBJ2-3; D might be TRBD1 (6 bases). Trimming took 4 bases from V and 0 from J, leaving 8 bases between them. Germline lookup yields CDR1 SEHNR and CDR2 FQNEAQ (reference sequence). CDR3 length equals 14 residues. The CDR3 nucleotides read TGTGCCAGCAGCTCTACAGGGAGCACAGATACGCAGTATTTT. Its protein product is CASSSTGSTDTQYF.

The V and J genes are TRBV9 and TRBJ2-5, with D maybe TRBD2 (6 bases). Germline loops: CDR1 SGDLS, CDR2 YYNGEE. The CDR3 is made up of 15 amino acids. Trimming removed 0 bases at V and 4 bases at J, with 13 bases between. CDR3 coding DNA: TGTGCCAGCAGCGTAGGAGGGACCGGGGGAGAGACCCAGTACTTC. Its translation: CASSVGGTGGETQYF.